This is a list of T cell receptor beta chains from one sample in a study of blood T cell repertoires in COVID-19. TCRdb's table, derived via immunoSEQ multiplex PCR, lists solely in-frame clones and lacks some. The sample yields a few hundred thousand clones, around 88% seen once. Sequencing was carried out using peripheral blood. These receptors were collected from a woman aged 25 to 45 who had recovered from COVID-19. Each CDR3 is given with its conserved first and last residue. A D gene is named only where the DNA matches it firmly. The size entry is marked missing in some rows and otherwise reads once, few, many or a size class.

>TRBV7-2|-|TRBJ1-2|-
CASSLGRRDYGYTF
TGTGCCAGCAGCTTAGGTCGCAGGGATTATGGCTACACCTTC
>TRBV5-8|-|TRBJ1-2|-
CASSLWAGYGYTF
TGTGCCAGCAGCTTGTGGGCAGGGTATGGCTACACCTTC
>TRBV19|-|TRBJ1-6|-
CASSMSGSLNSPLHF
TGTGCCAGTAGTATGTCCGGGAGCCTCAATTCACCCCTCCACTTT
>TRBV30|-|TRBJ2-7|-
CAWSVLGSSSYEQYF
TGTGCCTGGAGTGTACTCGGTAGTAGCTCCTACGAGCAGTACTTC
>TRBV5-1|-|TRBJ1-3|-
CASSSDISYSGNTIYF
TGCGCCAGCAGCTCCGACATCTCCTACTCTGGAAACACCATATATTTT
>TRBV7-2|TRBD2|TRBJ2-1|-
CASSQGLASYNEQFF
TGTGCCAGCAGTCAGGGACTAGCCTCCTACAATGAGCAGTTCTTC
>TRBV4-3|TRBD1|TRBJ2-7|-
CASSQLGTRQGEIYEQYF
TGCGCCAGCAGCCAGCTAGGAACCCGACAGGGAGAAATCTACGAGCAGTACTTC
>TRBV28|TRBD1|TRBJ2-2|-
CASRPRGQGTPGELFF
TGTGCCAGCAGACCCAGGGGACAGGGTACCCCCGGGGAGCTGTTTTTT
>TRBV6-4|TRBD1|TRBJ2-3|-
CASRPGQGSDTQYF
TGTGCCAGCAGACCGGGACAGGGGTCAGATACGCAGTATTTT
>TRBV9|TRBD2|TRBJ2-1|-
CASSARGGLAGGEQFF
TGTGCCAGCAGCGCCCGAGGAGGACTAGCGGGGGGTGAGCAGTTCTTC
>TRBV6-5|TRBD2|TRBJ2-5|-
CASRLHLAVGETQYF
TGTGCCAGCAGGCTACACCTAGCGGTTGGGGAGACCCAGTACTTC
>TRBV7-9|-|TRBJ2-1|-
CASSRGGYEQFF
TGTGCCAGCAGCCGAGGAGGGTATGAGCAGTTCTTC
>TRBV25-1|TRBD1|TRBJ2-2|few
CASSGATGTGGNGGELFF
TGTGCCAGCAGTGGGGCTACCGGGACAGGGGGCAATGGCGGGGAGCTGTTTTTT
>TRBV27|TRBD1|TRBJ2-7|-
CASSLSRAGGSYEQYF
TGTGCCAGCAGTTTATCGAGGGCAGGGGGCTCCTACGAGCAGTACTTC
>TRBV28|-|TRBJ1-4|once
CASSFLGGTNEKLFF
TGTGCCAGCAGTTTTCTCGGGGGAACTAATGAAAAACTGTTTTTT
>TRBV7-9|-|TRBJ1-6|-
CASDQGISPLHF
TGTGCCAGCGACCAGGGTATCTCACCCCTCCACTTT
>TRBV6-6|TRBD1|TRBJ1-3|-
CASSRVPGQGSSSGNTIYF
TGTGCCAGCAGTCGCGTCCCGGGACAGGGGTCGAGCTCTGGAAACACCATATATTTT
>TRBV3-1/TRBV3-2|TRBD1|TRBJ1-6|-
CASSRATGGYNSPLHF
TGTGCCAGCAGCCGTGCGACAGGGGGCTATAATTCACCCCTCCACTTT
>TRBV5-4|TRBD1|TRBJ2-7|-
CASSALTARTGPYEQYF
TGTGCCAGCAGCGCTCTCACCGCTAGGACAGGGCCCTACGAGCAGTACTTC
>TRBV6-1|TRBD1|TRBJ2-5|once
CASSEYGTGGLETQYF
TGTGCCAGCAGTGAATACGGGACAGGGGGCTTGGAGACCCAGTACTTC
>TRBV12-3/TRBV12-4|-|TRBJ1-4|-
CASSSGVREKLFF
TGTGCCAGCAGCTCAGGGGTACGGGAAAAACTGTTTTTT
>TRBV27|-|TRBJ2-3|-
CASCSLGDGNTQYF
TGTGCCAGCTGCTCTTTGGGCGATGGAAATACGCAGTATTTT
>TRBV5-8|-|TRBJ2-7|-
CASSDRSRQYF
TGTGCCAGCAGCGACCGATCTAGGCAGTACTTC
>TRBV6-5|TRBD1|TRBJ1-2|-
CASRLDRNAYGYTF
TGTGCCAGCAGATTGGACAGGAATGCCTATGGCTACACCTTC
>TRBV28|TRBD2|TRBJ2-7|-
CASSFPPWTSGGSIHEQYF
TGTGCCAGCAGTTTCCCCCCCTGGACTAGCGGGGGGTCAATCCACGAGCAGTACTTC
>TRBV18|-|TRBJ1-2|-
CASSPRQKDGYTF
TGTGCCAGCTCACCGAGGCAGAAAGATGGCTACACCTTC
>TRBV29-1|-|TRBJ1-3|-
CSVDLTGTGNTIYF
TGCAGCGTTGATCTAACAGGGACTGGAAACACCATATATTTT
>TRBV5-1|TRBD2|TRBJ2-5|-
CASSPTLAGETQYF
TGCGCCAGCAGCCCAACACTAGCGGGAGAGACCCAGTACTTC
>TRBV7-9|-|TRBJ2-7|-
CASSSLGGEGSYEQYF
TGTGCCAGCAGCTCCCTAGGGGGTGAGGGCTCCTACGAGCAGTACTTC
>TRBV19|-|TRBJ1-5|-
CASSIDAREGPNQPQHF
TGTGCCAGTAGTATAGATGCGAGGGAAGGGCCGAATCAGCCCCAGCATTTT
>TRBV5-4|TRBD1|TRBJ1-4|-
CASSPGQGIGEKLFF
TGTGCCAGCAGCCCGGGACAGGGCATAGGGGAAAAACTGTTTTTT
>TRBV5-1|-|TRBJ1-1|-
CASSLGRDTEAFF
TGCGCCAGCAGCTTGGGGAGGGACACTGAAGCTTTCTTT